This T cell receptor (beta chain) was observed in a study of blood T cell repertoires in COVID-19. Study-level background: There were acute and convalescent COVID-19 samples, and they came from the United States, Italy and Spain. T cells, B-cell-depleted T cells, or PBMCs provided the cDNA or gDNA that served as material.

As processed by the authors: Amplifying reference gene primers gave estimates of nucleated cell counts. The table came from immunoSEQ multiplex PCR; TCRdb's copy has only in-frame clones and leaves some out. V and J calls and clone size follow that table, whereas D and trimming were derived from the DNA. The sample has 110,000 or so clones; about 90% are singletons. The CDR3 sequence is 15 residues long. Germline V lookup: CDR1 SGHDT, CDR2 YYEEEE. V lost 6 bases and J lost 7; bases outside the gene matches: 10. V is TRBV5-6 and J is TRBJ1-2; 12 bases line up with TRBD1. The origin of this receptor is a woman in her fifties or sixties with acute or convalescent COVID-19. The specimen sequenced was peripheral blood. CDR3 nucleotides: TGTGCCAGCACCGTTGGGACAGGGGGCCTCTTTGGCTACACCTTC. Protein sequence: CASTVGTGGLFGYTF.